This TCR beta chain originates from a study of CD8+CD57+ T cells in acquired aplastic anemia. Turning to the study itself: Among healthy donors, CD4+ cells averaged roughly 9.8 million reads.

TCR beta VDJ combinations and CDR3 sequences were profiled from genomic DNA. MiXCR, run by TCRdb on the reads, gives a single entry per CDR3 protein. The data hold 400,000 to 450,000 distinct CDR3 sequences, with under 80% observed a single time. The sample holds many counts of this clonotype. Germline V gene lookup returns CDR1 SGHTA and CDR2 FQGNSA. With V trimmed by 5 bases and J by 11 bases, 9 bases remained unmatched. The CDR3 contains 14 residues. The TCR originated in a human donor in good health, serving as a control. The chain combines TRBV7-2 with TRBJ2-7; TRBD2 aligns across 13 bases. The sample comprised sorted CD4+, CD8+, or CD8+CD57+ T cells (not recorded which) from PBMCs. The CDR3 nucleotides read TGTGCCAGCAGCGATCGGACTAGCGGGGGCACTAAGTACTTC. This translates into CASSDRTSGGTKYF.